This T cell receptor beta chain originates from a study of blood T cell repertoires in COVID-19. Study overall: Specimens from acute and convalescent COVID-19 originated in the United States, Italy and Spain.

The CDR3 has 18 amino acids. CDR1 is LGHDT, CDR2 YNNKEL, per germline (reference sequence). Unmatched junction bases numbered 19, after V lost 4 bases and J lost 7 bases. Authors' analysis steps: Estimation of nucleated cell counts relied on the amplification of reference gene primers. The data were produced by immunoSEQ multiplex PCR, yet TCRdb's version contains in-frame clones alone and is incomplete. V and J calls and clone size come straight from that table; D and trimming were deduced from the DNA. This table has 280,000 or so clones, less than 90% appearing once. The V gene is TRBV3-1 (or the pseudogene TRBV3-2), the J gene TRBJ1-3; 7 bases align to TRBD1. The sequence was collected from a human donor in a cohort sampled during active COVID-19. The specimen was peripheral blood. CDR3 coding DNA: TGTGCCAGCAGCCTCCGGACAGGTTGGGGACTTGAGGCGAACACCATATATTTT. Amino acids: CASSLRTGWGLEANTIYF.